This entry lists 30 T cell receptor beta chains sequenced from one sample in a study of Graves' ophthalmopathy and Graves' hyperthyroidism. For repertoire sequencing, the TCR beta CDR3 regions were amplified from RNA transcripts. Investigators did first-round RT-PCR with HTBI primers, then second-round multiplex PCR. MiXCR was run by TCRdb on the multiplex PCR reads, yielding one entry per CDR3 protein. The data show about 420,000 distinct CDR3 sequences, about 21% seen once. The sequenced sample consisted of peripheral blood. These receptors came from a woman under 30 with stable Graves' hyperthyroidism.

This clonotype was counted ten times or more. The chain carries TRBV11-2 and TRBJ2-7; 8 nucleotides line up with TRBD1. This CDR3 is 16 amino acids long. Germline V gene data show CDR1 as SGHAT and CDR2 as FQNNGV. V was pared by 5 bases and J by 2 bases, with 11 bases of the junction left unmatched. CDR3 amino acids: CASSPAGDRIAYEQYF. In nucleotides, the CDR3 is TGTGCCAGCAGCCCTGCCGGGGACAGGATAGCCTACGAGCAGTACTTC.

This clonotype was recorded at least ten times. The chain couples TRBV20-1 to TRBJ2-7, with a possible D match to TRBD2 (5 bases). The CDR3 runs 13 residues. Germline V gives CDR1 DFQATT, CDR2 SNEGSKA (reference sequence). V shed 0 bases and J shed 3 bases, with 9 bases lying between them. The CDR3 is CSARDIGVYEQYF. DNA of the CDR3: TGCAGTGCTAGAGATATCGGGGTCTACGAGCAGTACTTC.

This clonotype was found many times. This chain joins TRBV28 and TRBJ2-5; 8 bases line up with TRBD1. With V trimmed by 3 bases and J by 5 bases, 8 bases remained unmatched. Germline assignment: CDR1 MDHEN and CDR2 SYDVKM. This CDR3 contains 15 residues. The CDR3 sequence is CASSFRQGARETQYF. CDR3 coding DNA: TGTGCCAGCAGTTTCCGTCAGGGGGCGCGGGAGACCCAGTACTTC.

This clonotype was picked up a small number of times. CDR3: CATSRSGTGDEQYF. CDR3 coding DNA: TGTGCCACCAGCAGATCCGGGACAGGGGACGAGCAGTACTTC. The V call is TRBV15, the J call TRBJ2-7; 10 nucleotides match TRBD1. CDR1 is LNHNV and CDR2 is YYDKDF in the germline V gene (reference sequence). The CDR3 spans 14 residues. The V and J ends lost 2 bases and 5 bases, in that order; junction bases with no gene match: 3. The variable domain in full, with the rest retrieved from reference TRBV15 and TRBJ2-7, is DAMVIQNPRYQVTQFGKPVTLSCSQTLNHNVMYWYQQKSSQAPKLLFHYYDKDFNNEADTPDNFQSRRPNTSFCFLDIRSPGLGDTAMYLCATSRSGTGDEQYFGPGTRLTVT.

The CDR3 is CASSPMSRSRTPLGLHF. DNA for the CDR3: TGTGCCAGCTCACCAATGTCCCGCTCAAGAACCCCCCTGGGCCTCCACTTT. V and J are TRBV18 and TRBJ1-6; no reliable D call. Germline loops: CDR1 KGHSH, CDR2 LQKENI. The V and J ends lost 2 bases and 15 bases respectively, with 26 bases between them. This CDR3 is built from 17 residues.

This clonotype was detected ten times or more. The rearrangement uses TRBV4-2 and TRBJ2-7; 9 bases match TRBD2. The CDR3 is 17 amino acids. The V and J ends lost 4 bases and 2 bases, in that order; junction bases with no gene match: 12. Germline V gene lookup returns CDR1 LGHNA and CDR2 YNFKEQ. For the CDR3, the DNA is TGTGCCAGCAGCCCCGGGACTAGCTACCCACCACCCTACGAGCAGTACTTC. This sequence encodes CASSPGTSYPPPYEQYF.

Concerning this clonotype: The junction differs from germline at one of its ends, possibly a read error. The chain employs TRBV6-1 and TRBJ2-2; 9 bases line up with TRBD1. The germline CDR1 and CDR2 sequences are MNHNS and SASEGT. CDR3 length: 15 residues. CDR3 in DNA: TGTGCCAGCAGTCGGACAGGGGCCAACACCGGGGAGCTGTGTTTT. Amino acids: CASSRTGANTGELCF.

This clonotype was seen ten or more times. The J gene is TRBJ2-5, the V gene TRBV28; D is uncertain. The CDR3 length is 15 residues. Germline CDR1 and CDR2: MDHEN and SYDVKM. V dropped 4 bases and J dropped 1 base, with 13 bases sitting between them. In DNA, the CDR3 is TGTGCCAGCAGTTACCCGAGGAAACCCCAAGAGACCCAGTACTTC. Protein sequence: CASSYPRKPQETQYF.

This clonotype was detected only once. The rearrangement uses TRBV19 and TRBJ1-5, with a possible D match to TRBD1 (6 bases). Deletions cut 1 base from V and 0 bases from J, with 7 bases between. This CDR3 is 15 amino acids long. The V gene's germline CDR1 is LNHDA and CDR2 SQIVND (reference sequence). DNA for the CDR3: TGTGCCAGTAGTATAGGGACAGATAGCAATCAGCCCCAGCATTTT. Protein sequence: CASSIGTDSNQPQHF.

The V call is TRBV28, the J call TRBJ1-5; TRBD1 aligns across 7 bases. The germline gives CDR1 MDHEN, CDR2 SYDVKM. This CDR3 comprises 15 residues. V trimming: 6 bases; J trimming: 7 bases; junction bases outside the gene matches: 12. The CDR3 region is CASSNYGAGGQPQHF. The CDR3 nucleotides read TGTGCCAGCAGCAATTATGGGGCAGGGGGACAGCCCCAGCATTTT.

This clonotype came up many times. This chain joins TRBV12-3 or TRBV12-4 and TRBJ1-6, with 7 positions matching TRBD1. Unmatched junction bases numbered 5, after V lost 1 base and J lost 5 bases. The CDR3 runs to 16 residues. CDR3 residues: CASSLGSGGNNSPLHF. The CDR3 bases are TGTGCCAGCAGTTTAGGGTCAGGGGGGAATAATTCACCCCTCCACTTT.

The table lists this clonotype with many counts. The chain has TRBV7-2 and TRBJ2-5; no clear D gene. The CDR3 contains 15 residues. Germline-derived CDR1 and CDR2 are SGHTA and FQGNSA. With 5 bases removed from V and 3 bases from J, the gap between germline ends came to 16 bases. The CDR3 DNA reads TGTGCCAGCAGCCCGCGACTTGCGCGAAAAGAGACCCAGTACTTC. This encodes CASSPRLARKETQYF.

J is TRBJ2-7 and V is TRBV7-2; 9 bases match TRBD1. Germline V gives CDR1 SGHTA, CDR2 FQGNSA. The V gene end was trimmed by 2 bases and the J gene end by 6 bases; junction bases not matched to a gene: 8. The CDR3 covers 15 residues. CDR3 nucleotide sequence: TGTGCCAGCAGCTTAAGGCAGGGACAGGGTCGCGAGCAGTACTTC. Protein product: CASSLRQGQGREQYF. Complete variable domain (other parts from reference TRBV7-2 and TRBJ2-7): GAGVSQSPSNKVTEKGKDVELRCDPISGHTALYWYRQSLGQGLEFLIYFQGNSAPDKSGLPSDRFSAERTGGSVSTLTIQRTQQEDSAVYLCASSLRQGQGREQYFGPGTRLTVT.

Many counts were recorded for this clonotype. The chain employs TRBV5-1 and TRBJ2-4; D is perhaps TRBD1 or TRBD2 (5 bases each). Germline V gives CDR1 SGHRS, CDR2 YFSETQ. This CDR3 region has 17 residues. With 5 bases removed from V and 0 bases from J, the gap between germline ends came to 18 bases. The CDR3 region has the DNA TGCGCCAGCAGTCGACGGGACGGACAATTAGCCAAAAACATTCAGTACTTC. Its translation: CASSRRDGQLAKNIQYF.

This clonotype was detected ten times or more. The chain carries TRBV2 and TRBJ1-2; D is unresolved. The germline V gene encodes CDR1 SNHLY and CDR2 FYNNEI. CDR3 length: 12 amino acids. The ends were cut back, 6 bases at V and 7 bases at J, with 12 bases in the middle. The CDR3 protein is CASRGFAGGYTF. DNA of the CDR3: TGTGCCAGCAGGGGGTTTGCGGGTGGCTACACCTTC.

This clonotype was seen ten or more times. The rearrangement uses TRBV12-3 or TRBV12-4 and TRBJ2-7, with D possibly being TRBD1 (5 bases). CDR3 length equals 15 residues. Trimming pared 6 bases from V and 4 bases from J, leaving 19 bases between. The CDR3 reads CASSAIGQGQYEQYF. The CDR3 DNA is TGTGCCAGCAGCGCTATCGGGCAGGGCCAGTACGAGCAGTACTTC.

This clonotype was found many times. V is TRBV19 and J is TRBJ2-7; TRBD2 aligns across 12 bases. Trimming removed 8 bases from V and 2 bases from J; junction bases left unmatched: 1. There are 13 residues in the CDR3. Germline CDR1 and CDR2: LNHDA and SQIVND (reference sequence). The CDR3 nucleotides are TGTGCCAGTGGACTAGCGGGAACCTACGAGCAGTACTTC. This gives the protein CASGLAGTYEQYF.

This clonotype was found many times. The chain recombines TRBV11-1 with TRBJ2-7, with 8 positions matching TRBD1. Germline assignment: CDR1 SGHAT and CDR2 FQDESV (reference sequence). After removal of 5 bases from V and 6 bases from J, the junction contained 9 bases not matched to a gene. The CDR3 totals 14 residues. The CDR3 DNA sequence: TGTGCCAGCAGCATTCCGGGACAGGTCTCCGAGCAGTACTTC. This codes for CASSIPGQVSEQYF.

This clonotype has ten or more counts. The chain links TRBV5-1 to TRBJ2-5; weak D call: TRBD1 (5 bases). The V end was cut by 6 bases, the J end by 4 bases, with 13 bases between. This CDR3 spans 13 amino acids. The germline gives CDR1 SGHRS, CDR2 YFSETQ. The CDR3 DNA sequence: TGCGCCAGCAATTCCAGGGATGGAGAGACCCAGTACTTC. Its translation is CASNSRDGETQYF. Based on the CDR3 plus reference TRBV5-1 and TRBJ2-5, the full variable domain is KAGVTQTPRYLIKTRGQQVTLSCSPISGHRSVSWYQQTPGQGLQFLFEYFSETQRNKGNFPGRFSGRQFSNSRSEMNVSTLELGDSALYLCASNSRDGETQYFGPGTRLLVL.

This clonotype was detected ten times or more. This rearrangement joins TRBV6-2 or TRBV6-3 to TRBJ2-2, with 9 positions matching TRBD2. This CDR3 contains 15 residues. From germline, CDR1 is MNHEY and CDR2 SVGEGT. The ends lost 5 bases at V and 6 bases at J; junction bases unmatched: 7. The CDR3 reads CASSPSGIVSGELFF. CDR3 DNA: TGTGCCAGCAGTCCTAGCGGGATAGTATCCGGGGAGCTGTTTTTT.

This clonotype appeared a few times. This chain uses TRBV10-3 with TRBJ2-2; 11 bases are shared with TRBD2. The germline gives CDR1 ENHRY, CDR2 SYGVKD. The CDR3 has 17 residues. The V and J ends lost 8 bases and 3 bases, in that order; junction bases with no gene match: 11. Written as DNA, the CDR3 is TGTGCCATCTCAGAGGGACTAGCGGTAGGGTACACCGGGGAGCTGTTTTTT. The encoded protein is CAISEGLAVGYTGELFF.

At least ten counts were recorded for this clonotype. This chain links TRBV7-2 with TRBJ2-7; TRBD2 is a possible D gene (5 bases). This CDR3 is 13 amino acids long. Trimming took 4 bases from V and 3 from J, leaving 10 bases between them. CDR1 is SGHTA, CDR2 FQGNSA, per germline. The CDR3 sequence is CASSSTSYYEQYF. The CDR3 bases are TGTGCCAGCAGCTCCACTAGTTACTACGAGCAGTACTTC.

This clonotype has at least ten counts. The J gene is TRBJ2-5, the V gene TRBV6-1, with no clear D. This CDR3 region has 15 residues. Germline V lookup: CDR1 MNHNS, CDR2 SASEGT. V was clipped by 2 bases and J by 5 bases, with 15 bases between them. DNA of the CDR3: TGTGCCAGCAGTGAAACGAGTATCGATGGGGAGACCCAGTACTTC. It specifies CASSETSIDGETQYF.

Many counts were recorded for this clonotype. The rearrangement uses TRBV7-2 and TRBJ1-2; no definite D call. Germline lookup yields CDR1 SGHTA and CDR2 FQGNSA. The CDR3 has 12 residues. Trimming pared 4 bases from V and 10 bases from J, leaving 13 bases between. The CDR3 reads CASSSFDGDYTF. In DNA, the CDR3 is TGTGCCAGCAGCTCATTCGACGGTGACTACACCTTC.

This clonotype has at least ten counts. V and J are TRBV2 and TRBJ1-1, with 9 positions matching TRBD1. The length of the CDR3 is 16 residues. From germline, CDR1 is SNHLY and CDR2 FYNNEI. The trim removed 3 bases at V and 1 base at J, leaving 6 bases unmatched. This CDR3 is CASSEVGTGTNTEAFF. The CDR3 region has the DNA TGTGCCAGCAGTGAGGTCGGGACAGGGACGAACACTGAAGCTTTCTTT.

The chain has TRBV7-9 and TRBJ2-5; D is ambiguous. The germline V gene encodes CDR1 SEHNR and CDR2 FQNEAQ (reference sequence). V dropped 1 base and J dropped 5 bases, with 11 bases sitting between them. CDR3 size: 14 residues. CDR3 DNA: TGTGCCAGCAGCTTAGTGGGGTTGGTGGAGACCCAGTACTTC. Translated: CASSLVGLVETQYF.

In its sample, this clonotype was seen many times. CDR3 DNA: TGTGCCACCCTGGACAGGGACCCCACCACCGGGGAGCTGTTTTTT. Translated, it gives CATLDRDPTTGELFF. This chain joins TRBV10-3 and TRBJ2-2, with TRBD1 matching 8 bases. The germline V gene encodes CDR1 ENHRY and CDR2 SYGVKD. This CDR3 has 15 amino acids. V shed 10 bases and J 4 bases; nucleotides not matched to a gene: 11.

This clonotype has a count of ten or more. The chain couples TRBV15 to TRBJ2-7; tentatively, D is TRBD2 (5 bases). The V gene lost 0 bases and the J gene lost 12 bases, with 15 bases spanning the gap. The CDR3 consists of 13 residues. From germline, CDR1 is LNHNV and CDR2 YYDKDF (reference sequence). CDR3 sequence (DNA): TGTGCCACCAGCAGAGATGCGGAGGCAAGAAGGTACTTC. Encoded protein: CATSRDAEARRYF. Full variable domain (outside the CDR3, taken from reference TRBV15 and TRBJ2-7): DAMVIQNPRYQVTQFGKPVTLSCSQTLNHNVMYWYQQKSSQAPKLLFHYYDKDFNNEADTPDNFQSRRPNTSFCFLDIRSPGLGDTAMYLCATSRDAEARRYFGPGTRLTVT.

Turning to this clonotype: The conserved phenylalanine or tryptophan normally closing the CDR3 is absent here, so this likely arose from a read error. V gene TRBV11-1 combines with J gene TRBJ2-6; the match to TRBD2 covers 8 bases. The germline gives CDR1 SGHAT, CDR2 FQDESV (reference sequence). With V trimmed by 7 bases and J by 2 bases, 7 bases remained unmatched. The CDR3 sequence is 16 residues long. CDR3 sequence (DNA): TGTGCCAGCACCGGGGGGGCAGGGACTGGGGCCAACGTCCTGACTGTC. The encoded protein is CASTGGAGTGANVLTV.

The CDR3 DNA is TGTGCCAGCAGTGAATGGGGGCTGGGAGCTTTCTTT. Translated, it gives CASSEWGLGAFF. This chain connects TRBV6-1 to TRBJ1-1; D possibly corresponds to TRBD1 (6 bases). V lost 2 bases and J 10 bases, leaving 11 bases between the germline ends. The CDR3 has 12 amino acids. From germline, CDR1 is MNHNS and CDR2 SASEGT.